These 27 T cell receptor beta chains share one sample of origin, sequenced in a study of blood T cell repertoires in COVID-19. The assay was immunoSEQ multiplex PCR, and TCRdb's table has in-frame clones only and misses some. This table has 85,000 to 95,000 clones, 89% appearing once. Source material: peripheral blood. The receptors were gathered from a man in his fifties or sixties with COVID-19, enrolled during active disease.

The chain joins TRBV7-2 to TRBJ1-2, with TRBD1 matching 8 bases. Germline V lookup: CDR1 SGHTA, CDR2 FQGNSA. This CDR3 contains 16 residues. V shed 2 bases and J 8 bases; nucleotides not matched to a gene: 13. The CDR3 is CASSLYRQGMGLGYTF. CDR3 DNA: TGTGCCAGCAGCTTATACAGACAGGGGATGGGGTTGGGCTACACCTTC.

The chain is built from TRBV12-5 and TRBJ1-4; D is uncertain. Deletions cut 7 bases from V and 4 bases from J, with 10 bases between. CDR1 and CDR2 from the germline V gene are LGHNT and FRNRAP. The CDR3 totals 13 residues. CDR3 sequence reads: CASALPSNEKLFF. CDR3 nucleotides: TGTGCTAGTGCCCTTCCCAGTAATGAAAAACTGTTTTTT.

The rearrangement joins TRBV19 to TRBJ2-5; D may be TRBD1 (5 bases). Trimming shortened V by 7 bases and J by 2 bases, and 11 bases separated the two germline ends. The CDR3 spans 13 residues. The germline V gene encodes CDR1 LNHDA and CDR2 SQIVND (reference sequence). The CDR3 DNA sequence: TGTGCCAGTACCGATGACAGTCAAGAGACCCAGTACTTC. Translation gives CASTDDSQETQYF.

This clone was counted only a few times. The chain joins TRBV4-1 to TRBJ1-2, with 9 bases matching TRBD1. Trimming removed 1 base from V and 3 bases from J; junction bases left unmatched: 9. The germline gives CDR1 MGHRA, CDR2 YSYEKL. CDR3 length equals 17 residues. The CDR3 DNA is TGCGCCAGCAGCCAAGGATCGGGACAGGGAAGGGACTATGGCTACACCTTC. Protein: CASSQGSGQGRDYGYTF.

This chain joins TRBV5-5 and TRBJ1-3; 7 bases map to TRBD1. This CDR3 has 15 residues. Germline CDR1 is SGHKS and CDR2 is YYEKEE (reference sequence). Trimming cost V 5 bases and J 4 bases; bases outside gene matches: 9. The CDR3 loop reads CASRWGQTPGNTIYF. In DNA, the CDR3 is TGTGCCAGCAGATGGGGACAGACCCCAGGAAACACCATATATTTT. The full variable domain, its missing parts supplied by reference TRBV5-5 and TRBJ1-3, is DAGVTQSPTHLIKTRGQQVTLRCSPISGHKSVSWYQQVLGQGPQFIFQYYEKEERGRGNFPDRFSARQFPNYSSELNVNALLLGDSALYLCASRWGQTPGNTIYFGEGSWLTVV.

CDR3 loop: CASSEEGLAGGVGLAKNIQYF. The CDR3 DNA follows: TGTGCCAGCAGTGAAGAGGGACTAGCGGGAGGGGTTGGGTTAGCCAAAAACATTCAGTACTTC. The chain links TRBV6-1 to TRBJ2-4; 16 bases align to TRBD2. There are 21 residues in the CDR3. The trim removed 1 base at V and 0 bases at J, leaving 9 bases unmatched. The germline V gene encodes CDR1 MNHNS and CDR2 SASEGT.

The genes are TRBV21-1 and TRBJ2-3; the table's D call TRBD2 went unverified against the DNA. TRBV21-1 is assigned pseudogene status. CDR3 size: 16 residues. The CDR3: CASSAKGGTSTDTQYF. The CDR3 DNA follows: TGTGCCAGCAGCGCCAAGGGAGGAACTAGCACAGATACGCAGTATTTT.

The chain is built from TRBV19 and TRBJ1-6, with no clear D. The CDR3 totals 15 residues. Trimming stripped 5 bases from V and 10 bases from J, with 18 bases between. Germline V CDR1 and CDR2: LNHDA, SQIVND (reference sequence). The CDR3 reads CASSLKRVAGSPLHF. CDR3 DNA sequence: TGTGCCAGTAGTCTCAAGAGGGTAGCAGGCTCACCCCTCCACTTT.

The chain combines TRBV6-5 with TRBJ2-7; 12 nucleotides match TRBD2. The CDR3 runs 13 residues. With 10 bases clipped from V and 2 bases from J, the junction kept 3 bases outside the gene matches. Germline CDR1 MNHEY, CDR2 SVGAGI. The CDR3 region is CATRTSGAYEQYF. CDR3 nucleotides: TGTGCCACCCGGACTAGCGGGGCCTACGAGCAGTACTTC.

The chain has TRBV3-1 (or the pseudogene TRBV3-2) and TRBJ2-1; 8 positions agree with TRBD2. The V gene end was trimmed by 0 bases and the J gene end by 4 bases; junction bases not matched to a gene: 2. The CDR3 is made up of 15 amino acids. The germline V gene has CDR1 LGHDT and CDR2 YNNKEL (reference sequence). CDR3 sequence: CASSQDGGGYNEQFF. DNA of the CDR3: TGTGCCAGCAGCCAAGACGGGGGGGGTTACAATGAGCAGTTCTTC.

The chain combines TRBV9 with TRBJ1-1; D is unclear. This CDR3 spans 14 amino acids. Germline loops: CDR1 SGDLS, CDR2 YYNGEE. Trimming stripped 0 bases from V and 0 bases from J, with 6 bases between. In DNA form, the CDR3 reads TGTGCCAGCAGCGTAGGGCATGTGAACACTGAAGCTTTCTTT. This sequence encodes CASSVGHVNTEAFF.

This chain connects TRBV19 to TRBJ2-5, with D perhaps TRBD1 (5 bases). Germline V lookup: CDR1 LNHDA, CDR2 SQIVND (reference sequence). V shed 8 bases and J shed 0 bases, with 10 bases lying between them. The CDR3 length is 13 residues. For the CDR3, the DNA is TGTGCCAGTGGAAGACAGTACCAAGAGACCCAGTACTTC. Translated, it gives CASGRQYQETQYF.

This clone was seen once. The genes are TRBV5-6 and TRBJ2-1, with unresolved D. This CDR3 region has 12 residues. Germline values: CDR1 SGHDT, CDR2 YYEEEE. V lost 5 bases and J lost 7, with 10 bases in between. The CDR3 DNA follows: TGTGCCAGCAGTCATACATGGAATGAGCAGTTCTTC. Translated: CASSHTWNEQFF. The full variable domain, rest sourced from reference TRBV5-6 and TRBJ2-1, is DAGVTQSPTHLIKTRGQQVTLRCSPKSGHDTVSWYQQALGQGPQFIFQYYEEEERQRGNFPDRFSGHQFPNYSSELNVNALLLGDSALYLCASSHTWNEQFFGPGTRLTVL.

The chain combines TRBV6-5 with TRBJ1-5; 7 nucleotides align to TRBD1. Germline CDR1 MNHEY, CDR2 SVGAGI. This CDR3 comprises 14 residues. Trimming took 2 bases from V and 6 from J; bases not matched to a gene: 4. The CDR3 reads CASSYGAGGQPQHF. The CDR3, as DNA: TGTGCCAGCAGTTACGGTGCAGGGGGTCAGCCCCAGCATTTT.

The chain links TRBV7-3 to TRBJ2-7; 10 bases map to TRBD2. CDR3 size: 13 residues. V dropped 8 bases and J dropped 4; count of bases not matched to a gene: 5. Per germline, CDR1 SGHTA and CDR2 FQGTGA. The CDR3 nucleotides are TGTGCCAGCGCATCTAGCGGGAGTTACGAGCAGTACTTC. This gives the protein CASASSGSYEQYF.

The rearrangement uses TRBV30 and TRBJ1-5, with 7 bases identical to TRBD1. CDR3 length: 13 amino acids. The V segment lost 2 bases and the J segment 4 bases; nucleotides outside the gene matches: 2. From germline, CDR1 is GTSNPN and CDR2 SVGIG (reference sequence). This CDR3 is CAWSPGQNQPQHF. As DNA, the CDR3 is TGTGCCTGGAGTCCGGGACAGAATCAGCCCCAGCATTTT.

The chain uses TRBV9 and TRBJ2-7; 14 nucleotides match TRBD2. CDR1 and CDR2 (germline): SGDLS, YYNGEE. Trimming at V came to 3 bases and at J to 7 bases, leaving 3 bases not matched to a gene. The CDR3 totals 14 residues. The CDR3 DNA follows: TGTGCCAGCAGCGGGTGGACTAGCGGGAGGGAGCAGTACTTC. Protein sequence: CASSGWTSGREQYF.

The chain recombines TRBV10-2 with TRBJ2-7; 10 bases are a match to TRBD1. The junction had 5 bases not matched to a gene; V was cut back by 5 bases and J by 1 base. The CDR3 extends over 15 amino acids. Germline assignment: CDR1 WSHSY and CDR2 SAAADI. CDR3 region: CASSPGTGESYEQYF. In DNA form, the CDR3 reads TGCGCCAGCAGTCCCGGGACAGGGGAGTCCTACGAGCAGTACTTC.

This clone was found once. The sample has other DNA sequences that encode this CDR3 too. The genes are TRBV30 and TRBJ2-7; TRBD2 agrees at 12 bases. The V segment lost 0 bases and the J segment 3 bases; nucleotides outside the gene matches: 3. This CDR3 has 15 amino acids. The germline V gene has CDR1 GTSNPN and CDR2 SVGIG (reference sequence). CDR3 residues: CAWSVRLAGVYEQYF. The DNA of the CDR3 is TGTGCCTGGAGTGTAAGACTAGCGGGAGTCTACGAGCAGTACTTC.

The J gene is TRBJ1-2, the V gene TRBV5-6, with D tentatively TRBD1 (5 bases). The CDR3 contains 15 residues. Trimming stripped 0 bases from V and 5 bases from J, with 14 bases between. CDR1 and CDR2 from the germline V gene are SGHDT and YYEEEE. The CDR3 DNA reads TGTGCCAGCAGCTTGGACATTGGGGCCAGGTATGGCTACACCTTC. Residues: CASSLDIGARYGYTF. Using reference TRBV5-6 and TRBJ1-2 for the parts outside the CDR3, the full variable domain is DAGVTQSPTHLIKTRGQQVTLRCSPKSGHDTVSWYQQALGQGPQFIFQYYEEEERQRGNFPDRFSGHQFPNYSSELNVNALLLGDSALYLCASSLDIGARYGYTFGSGTRLTVV.

The chain recombines TRBV19 with TRBJ1-3; 8 bases match TRBD1. The CDR3 runs to 16 residues. Trimming cost V 4 bases and J 0 bases; bases outside gene matches: 5. Germline V gives CDR1 LNHDA, CDR2 SQIVND (reference sequence). The CDR3 here is CASSTDRAGSGNTIYF. In DNA form, the CDR3 reads TGTGCCAGTAGTACGGACAGGGCCGGCTCTGGAAACACCATATATTTT.

The chain links TRBV6-2 or TRBV6-3 to TRBJ1-1, with 10 bases matching TRBD1. The CDR3 totals 13 residues. The junction had 5 bases not matched to a gene; V was cut back by 6 bases and J by 7 bases. Germline V gene lookup returns CDR1 MNHEY and CDR2 SVGEGT. In DNA form, the CDR3 reads TGTGCCAGCAGCCTGACAGGGGGCTTTGAAGCTTTCTTT. Encoded protein: CASSLTGGFEAFF.

This sequence joins TRBV7-9 and TRBJ2-7, with a tentative D call TRBD1 (6 bases). Trimming shortened V by 5 bases and J by 0 bases, and 20 bases separated the two germline ends. In germline, CDR1 is SEHNR, CDR2 FQNEAQ (reference sequence). The length of the CDR3 is 17 residues. CDR3 protein: CASSHQNRELGSYEQYF. The CDR3, as DNA: TGTGCCAGCAGCCATCAGAACAGGGAACTTGGCTCCTACGAGCAGTACTTC.

The chain couples TRBV30 to TRBJ1-3; 8 nucleotides match TRBD1. J was trimmed by 9 bases and V by 0 bases; bases with no gene match: 10. The CDR3 loop spans 15 amino acids. Germline CDR1 reads GTSNPN; CDR2 reads SVGIG (reference sequence). CDR3 sequence reads: CAWSVGQGQRITIYF. CDR3 sequence (DNA): TGTGCCTGGAGTGTAGGACAGGGCCAAAGAATCACCATATATTTT.

This clone has more than one count but fewer than ten. The chain is built from TRBV19 and TRBJ2-7; 10 bases line up with TRBD1. In germline, CDR1 is LNHDA, CDR2 SQIVND (reference sequence). There are 16 residues in the CDR3. The trim removed 5 bases at V and 4 bases at J, leaving 11 bases unmatched. The CDR3 is CASSQAGTGVLYEQYF. For the CDR3, the DNA is TGTGCCAGTAGTCAAGCCGGGACAGGGGTATTGTACGAGCAGTACTTC. Using reference TRBV19 and TRBJ2-7 for the parts outside the CDR3, the full variable domain is DGGITQSPKYLFRKEGQNVTLSCEQNLNHDAMYWYRQDPGQGLRLIYYSQIVNDFQKGDIAEGYSVSREKKESFPLTVTSAQKNPTAFYLCASSQAGTGVLYEQYFGPGTRLTVT.

By share, this clone ranks as medium-sized. The chain employs TRBV5-4 and TRBJ2-1; weak D call: TRBD2 (5 bases). There are 13 residues in the CDR3. The germline V and J ends were trimmed by 0 bases and 5 bases, with 6 bases remaining between them. Germline V gives CDR1 SGHNT, CDR2 YYREEE (reference sequence). For the CDR3, the DNA is TGTGCCAGCAGCTTGGTTAGCGACAATGAGCAGTTCTTC. Protein product: CASSLVSDNEQFF. Supplemented by reference TRBV5-4 and TRBJ2-1, the full variable domain reads ETGVTQSPTHLIKTRGQQVTLRCSSQSGHNTVSWYQQALGQGPQFIFQYYREEENGRGNFPPRFSGLQFPNYSSELNVNALELDDSALYLCASSLVSDNEQFFGPGTRLTVL.

The chain carries TRBV4-1 and TRBJ1-3; D may be TRBD1 (5 bases). The length of the CDR3 is 15 residues. Deletions cut 0 bases from V and 2 bases from J, with 8 bases between. Per the germline V gene, CDR1 is MGHRA and CDR2 is YSYEKL. The CDR3 loop reads CASSQDGRAGNTIYF. The CDR3, as DNA: TGCGCCAGCAGCCAAGATGGCAGGGCTGGAAACACCATATATTTT.